This T cell receptor (beta chain) was profiled in a study of regulatory T cells in long-lasting Graves disease. The study's findings and limits: The persistent group shared 2,500 to 3,000 public clonotypes, more than the approximately 890 shared by new patients. There was favoring of TRBV28, TRBJ1-2 and TRBJ2-5 in persistent disease.

The CDR3 totals 14 residues. CDR1 is SGHVS and CDR2 is FNYEAQ in the germline V gene. V lost 5 bases, J lost 0 bases, and 11 bases lay in between. On this clonotype: Its specificity is not known. A much larger clone differs by one base, so this may be a read error.

Time point given: newly diagnosed GD, antithyroid drugs for less than 3 months. Making the TCR library involved RNA that had been extracted from PBMCs. In each case, Graves' disease was diagnosed per American Thyroid Association guidelines. Sequencing libraries for TCR beta were prepared with iRepertoire HTBI primers and Arm-PCR of CDR3 regions. TCRdb reanalysed the multiplex PCR reads using MiXCR and keeps one entry per CDR3 protein. The repertoire consists of approximately 470,000 distinct CDR3 sequences, with 16% occurring once and the leading ten covering 9.5% to 15%. This sample was also put to use in a study of T cells in Graves' hyperthyroidism and ophthalmopathy. That source reports: A set of HTBI primers served as the primers for a first-round RT-PCR of the TCR CDR3.

The J gene is TRBJ2-7, the V gene TRBV7-6, with D unresolved. The sequencing used peripheral blood mononuclear cells (PBMCs), collected at new diagnosis, from a patient treated with antithyroid drugs. This clonotype originated in a man aged 40-55 years with Graves disease. The CDR3 sequence is CASSRPDNSYEQYF. CDR3 bases: TGTGCCAGCAGCCGTCCCGACAACTCCTACGAGCAGTACTTC.